The sequence of this T cell receptor (beta chain) was determined in a study of shared clonotypes between healthy human individuals. Study findings and constraints: Relative to clonotypes present in all four donors, those not shared had lower generation probabilities.

As to this clone: Antigen unknown.

Per germline, CDR1 GTSNPN and CDR2 SVGIG (reference sequence). This CDR3 is 14 amino acids long. The V gene lost 1 base and the J gene lost 0 bases, with 7 bases spanning the gap. Profiled with immunoSEQ multiplex PCR; TCRdb holds only in-frame clones, not every one. The sample consists of some 1,100,000 clones, approximately 80% of them appearing once. The sequence derives from a man younger than 35 in good health. Some clones in this sample may be carry-over from other donors' samples. The V call is TRBV30, the J call TRBJ1-5; D possibly corresponds to TRBD1 (6 bases). Specimen: memory CD4+ T cells from PBMCs. Subset noted: CD45RA-negative fraction. The CDR3 region is CAWSGRGSNQPQHF. CDR3 coding DNA: TGTGCCTGGAGTGGCAGGGGTAGCAATCAGCCCCAGCATTTT.